This TCR beta chain comes out of a study of human T cells and chemical hapten exposure. Study overall: The variation in per-sample TCR yields arose mainly from small differences in pooled library volumes. The study, taken as a whole, reports: No change in TCRs above 1 in 1000 frequency was produced by DPC sensitization.

Individual cDNA molecules (in the library) carried attached unique molecular identifiers. Per the original methods: Approximately 99,000 TCRs per sample was the median, with a range of roughly 23,224 to 750,000. TCRdb used MiXCR to reprocess the RACE reads, holding one entry per CDR3 protein. TCRdb assigned the V and J calls; the authors' analysis was not used. The sample holds over 100,000 distinct CDR3 sequences, about 9.4% seen once. Germline CDR1 reads SQVTM; CDR2 reads ANQGSEA. The CDR3 has 13 residues. Trimming cost V 8 bases and J 8 bases; bases outside gene matches: 10. For this clonotype: Its cognate antigen is unknown.

Time point given: healthy volunteer bleed at 2 weeks. Unfractionated whole blood was the source from which total RNA was extracted. The rearrangement links TRBV29-1 to TRBJ1-2; 11 positions agree with TRBD1. The receptor was derived from a male donor in good health. Some clones in this sample may be carry-over from other donors' samples. The source material was whole blood. The CDR3 region is CSLRGQGAEGYTF. Here the CDR3 DNA reads TGCAGCCTCCGAGGACAGGGGGCCGAGGGCTACACCTTC.